The source of this T cell receptor (beta chain) is a study of memory B cells and T cells in multiple sclerosis. Data came from immunoSEQ multiplex PCR; TCRdb stores just in-frame clones and leaves some out. The table records approximately 32,000 clones, roughly 82% of them present only once. As to this clone: Its antigen is not known.

After stimulus-free culture, autoproliferating CFSE-dim and non-proliferating CFSE-high T cells were sequenced separately. About 50 million CFSE-labeled PBMCs were cultured around seven days unstimulated, then replicate wells were pooled. Without exogenous stimuli, around 0.5 uM CFSE-labeled PBMCs were cultured serum-free. Whole-study findings and limits: Compartments had unequal clone-set sizes, affecting shared clonotype counts.

The sample was PBMCs from blood kept in culture. This receptor was identified in a human donor with multiple sclerosis.

The CDR3 reads CASSLGPYNEQFF. The CDR3 DNA reads as TGTGCCAGCAGCTTGGGGCCTTACAATGAGCAGTTCTTC. The chain links TRBV5-4 to TRBJ2-1; D not resolved. This CDR3 region has 13 residues. Trimming left V 0 bases short and J 4 bases short, with 5 bases between. The germline gives CDR1 SGHNT, CDR2 YYREEE (reference sequence).